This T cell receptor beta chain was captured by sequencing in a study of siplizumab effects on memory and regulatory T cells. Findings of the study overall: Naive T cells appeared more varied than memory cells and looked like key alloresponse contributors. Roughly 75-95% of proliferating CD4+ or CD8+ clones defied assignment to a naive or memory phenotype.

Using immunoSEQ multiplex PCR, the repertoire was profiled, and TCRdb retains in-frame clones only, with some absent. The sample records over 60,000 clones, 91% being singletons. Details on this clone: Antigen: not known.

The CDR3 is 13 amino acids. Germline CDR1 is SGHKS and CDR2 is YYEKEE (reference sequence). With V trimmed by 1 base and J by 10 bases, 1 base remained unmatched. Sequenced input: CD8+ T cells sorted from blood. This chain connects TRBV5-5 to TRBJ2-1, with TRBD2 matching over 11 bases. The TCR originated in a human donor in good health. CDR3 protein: CASSLPSGGEQFF. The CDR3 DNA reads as TGTGCCAGCAGCTTGCCTAGCGGGGGGGAGCAGTTCTTC.